Described below is a single TCR beta chain sequence and its context. The antigen remains undetermined. The junction departs from germline at one end; a sequencing error may be responsible. Expressed TCRB transcripts were sequenced after all isolated RNA was converted to cDNA. Repertoires were generated with immunoSEQ multiplex PCR, while TCRdb's copy carries only in-frame clones and drops some. This table holds tens of thousands of clones, approximately 70% found once. Isolation of CD4+ naive, central memory, regulatory and stem cell-like memory cells was achieved by sorting via CD45RO/CCR7/CD25/CD127/CD95/CD27. Purity (above 95%) was reached by all sorted populations. These data originate in a study of beta chain features in type 1 diabetes. Study results and caveats: Across all four CD4+ subsets, people with type 1 diabetes showed modestly shorter TCRB CDR3s.

Per the germline V gene, CDR1 is ENHRY and CDR2 is SYGVKD. The CDR3 has 15 residues. The rearrangement links TRBV10-3 to TRBJ1-1; 10 nucleotides align to TRBD1. The sequenced sample consisted of stem cell memory CD4+ T cells from blood. The sequence came from a middle-aged woman with type 1 diabetes. DNA of the CDR3: TGTGCCATCAGTGGCCGGGACAGGGGACTGTCTGATGCTTTCTTT. This codes for CAISGRDRGLSDAFF.